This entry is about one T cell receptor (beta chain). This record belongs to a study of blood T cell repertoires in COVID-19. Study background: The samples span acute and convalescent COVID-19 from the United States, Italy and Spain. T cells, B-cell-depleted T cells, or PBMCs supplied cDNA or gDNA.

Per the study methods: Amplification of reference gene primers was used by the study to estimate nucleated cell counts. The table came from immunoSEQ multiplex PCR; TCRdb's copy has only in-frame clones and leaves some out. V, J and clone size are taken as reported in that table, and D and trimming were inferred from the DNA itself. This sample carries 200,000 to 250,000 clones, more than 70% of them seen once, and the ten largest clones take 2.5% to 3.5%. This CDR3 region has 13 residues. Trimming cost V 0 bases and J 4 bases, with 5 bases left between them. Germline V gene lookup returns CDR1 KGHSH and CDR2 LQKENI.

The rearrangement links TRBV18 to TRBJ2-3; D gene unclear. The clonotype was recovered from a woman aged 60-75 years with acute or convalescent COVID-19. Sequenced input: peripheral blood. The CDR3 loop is CASSPPLPDTQYF. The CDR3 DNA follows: TGTGCCAGCTCACCACCTCTCCCAGATACGCAGTATTTT.